This paragraph reports one T cell receptor beta chain. The antigen remains unidentified. The sample is drawn from a study of beta chain features in type 1 diabetes. Whole-study findings and limits: In all four CD4+ subsets, TCRB CDR3 length was significantly, moderately reduced in type 1 diabetes.

CDR1 and CDR2 (germline): MDHEN, SYDVKM. Trimming took 5 bases from V and 7 from J; bases not matched to a gene: 11. CDR3 size: 16 residues. Sequencing targeted expressed TCRB transcripts, as all isolated RNA had been reverse transcribed. Libraries were prepared by immunoSEQ multiplex PCR; TCRdb keeps only in-frame clonotypes and omits some of them. The sample records some 360,000 clones, 9.6% being singletons. What was sequenced was central memory CD4+ T cells from blood. V gene TRBV28 combines with J gene TRBJ2-5, with TRBD1 identical over 12 bases. The sequence was collected from a man aged 30 to 39 with type 1 diabetes. CDR3 residues: CASSPPGQGAWGTQYF. DNA for the CDR3: TGTGCCAGCAGTCCACCGGGACAGGGGGCTTGGGGGACCCAGTACTTC.